This TCR beta chain originates from a study of blood T cells in healthy people across ages. For the study at large: T cells yielded about one barcoded beta molecule per two cells through template switching. Study-wide points: Significant beta diversity loss was already apparent by age about 42, declining roughly linearly. Strong correlation linked observed beta diversity and percent naive T cells.

The draw of peripheral blood yielded roughly 9.1 milliliters from each donor. The second PCR ran roughly 7 to 12 cycles with a sample-barcoded 5' primer and J-beta primers. TCRdb called the 5' RACE reads again in MiXCR, with one record for every CDR3 protein. The data show approximately 880,000 distinct CDR3 sequences, 40% to 60% seen once. Trimming cost V 0 bases and J 7 bases, with 13 bases left between them. The CDR3 consists of 15 residues. CDR1 and CDR2 (germline): SEHNR, FQNEAQ (reference sequence). Remarks on this clonotype: What it binds is unknown.

This chain uses TRBV7-9 with TRBJ1-5, with D possibly TRBD1 on 5 matching bases. The source is a man aged 30-40 years in good health. Sequencing input: blood. The CDR3 nucleotides read TGTGCCAGCAGCTTAGCGGGTCAGGGAGCCCAGCCCCAGCATTTT. Translated, it gives CASSLAGQGAQPQHF.